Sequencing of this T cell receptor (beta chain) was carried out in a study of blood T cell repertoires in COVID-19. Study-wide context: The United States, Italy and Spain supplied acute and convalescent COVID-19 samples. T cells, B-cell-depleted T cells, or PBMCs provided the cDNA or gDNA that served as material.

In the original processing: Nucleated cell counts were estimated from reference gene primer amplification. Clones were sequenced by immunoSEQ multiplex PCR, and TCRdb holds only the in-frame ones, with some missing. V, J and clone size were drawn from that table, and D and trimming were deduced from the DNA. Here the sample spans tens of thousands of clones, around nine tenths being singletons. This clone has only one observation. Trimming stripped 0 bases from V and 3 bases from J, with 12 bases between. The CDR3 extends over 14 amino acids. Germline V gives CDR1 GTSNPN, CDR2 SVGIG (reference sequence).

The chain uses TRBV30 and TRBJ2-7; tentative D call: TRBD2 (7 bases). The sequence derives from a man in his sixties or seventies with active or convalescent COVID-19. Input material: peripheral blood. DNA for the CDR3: TGTGCCTGGAGTGTGGCGGGGGCGATCTACGAGCAGTACTTC. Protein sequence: CAWSVAGAIYEQYF. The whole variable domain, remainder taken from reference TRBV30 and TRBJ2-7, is SQTIHQWPATLVQPVGSPLSLECTVEGTSNPNLYWYRQAAGRGLQLLFYSVGIGQISSEVPQNLSASRPQDRQFILSSKKLLLSDSGFYLCAWSVAGAIYEQYFGPGTRLTVT.